This TCR beta chain originates from a study of blood T cell repertoires in COVID-19 (dated by TCRdb to 2018 to 2020). Turning to the overall study: Collaborator samples came from the United States, Italy and Spain and covered acute and convalescent phases of COVID-19. The sample metadata nearly always contained a de-identified subject ID, COVID-19 status, age in years and sex. Samples were obtained from the ongoing ImmuneRACE study (first 160 participants) and from some 1,300 subjects provided by 6 global collaborators. Subjects who had been exposed to COVID-19, were actively infected with it, or had recovered from it provided the deeply sampled blood TCRbeta repertoires that made up the dataset. Where available, HLA class I and class II types were obtained from metadata supplied by the sample provider rather than from assay-based typing. The repertoires were released in a freely available public database meant as a resource for research on the immune response to SARS-CoV-2. The prospective study material was composed of cDNA or gDNA derived from T cells, B-cell-depleted T cells, or PBMCs.

In the prospective study, participants were roughly 18 to 95 years old, resided in about two dozen geographic areas of the United States, and were enrolled through a virtual design. In the prospective study, cohorts were assigned on the basis of participant-reported clinical history obtained from a screening survey and a study questionnaire. A participant counted as exposed if, within 2 weeks of entering the study, that participant had been in contact with someone who had a PCR-confirmed or clinician-diagnosed COVID-19 case. In the prospective study, whole blood, serum and a nasopharyngeal or oropharyngeal swab were collected from each participant by mobile phlebotomists. Additional blood draws and questionnaires over a roughly two-month period could optionally be provided by prospective study participants. Before DNA extraction, blood samples from the prospective study were shipped at room temperature or frozen.

The research as a whole found: How much clinical and demographic metadata was included differed by source and by participant, and the metadata was provided uncurated.

The germline V gene gives CDR1 as SGDLS and CDR2 as YYNGEE. V gives up 0 bases and J gives up 6 bases, and the segment between their germline ends measures 9 bases. The CDR3 goes from the cysteine to the phenylalanine over 13 residues. The retained sequence is limited to the CDR3, 39 bases, with the frame set at the first base. A remark on this clone: It has no known antigen specificity. Base qualities are not recorded, but no much larger clone differs from it by a single base.

TCRbeta CDR3 regions were amplified from genomic DNA using the immunoSEQ Assay, a bias-controlled multiplex PCR. As for how the authors treated the data: The number of nucleated cells in each sample was estimated from the amplification of reference gene primers within the assay. Sequence reads were collapsed and filtered to measure the absolute abundance of every unique TCRbeta CDR3 rearrangement. For each sample, productive Simpson clonality was calculated by taking the square root of Simpson's diversity index across productive rearrangements. The source is immuneACCESS, and TCRdb retained only in-frame sequences with V and J called. Part of the clones is not carried over; for the studies checked, unresolved V genes explain less than half of this, and the remainder is unexplained. For V, J and clone size, that table is used; D and trimming come from the DNA. Across this sample there are about 320,000 clones, with around nine tenths seen only once. The ten largest account for about 4.2% of the sample.

Sequencing was carried out using PBMCs or T cells enriched from blood (not recorded which). The sequence was obtained from a woman aged 30 to 39 who had been exposed to COVID-19. The V gene is TRBV9 and the J gene is TRBJ1-1, with the D gene not clear enough to name. CDR3 region: CASSVERWSEAFF. The sequence in DNA is TGTGCCAGCAGCGTAGAGAGGTGGTCTGAAGCTTTCTTT.